The clone carrying this TCR beta chain has a handful of counts. What it binds is unknown. This entry is derived from a study of response to subunit inactivated influenza vaccine. Study conclusions and caveats: Few additional T cells are recruited per seasonal influenza vaccination, authors suggested.

Trimming stripped 5 bases from V and 2 bases from J, with 9 bases between. The CDR3 length is 13 residues. Germline lookup yields CDR1 SNHLY and CDR2 FYNNEI. TCRdb analysed the RT-PCR reads with MiXCR anew, one entry per CDR3 protein. The sample contains around 250,000 distinct CDR3 sequences, 12% of which appear only once. This sequence was found in a man aged 50 or older who received an inactivated influenza vaccine. This chain links TRBV2 with TRBJ1-2, with TRBD1 as a possible D gene (5 bases). The specimen was non-naive T cells sorted from PBMCs, collected 14 to 15 days before vaccination. CDR3 sequence: CASSKEGNYGYTF. The CDR3 coding sequence is TGTGCCAGCAGTAAGGAGGGGAACTATGGCTACACCTTC. The whole variable domain, filled in from reference TRBV2 and TRBJ1-2, reads EPEVTQTPSHQVTQMGQEVILRCVPISNHLYFYWYRQILGQKVEFLVSFYNNEISEKSEIFDDQFSVERPDGSNFTLKIRSTKLEDSAMYFCASSKEGNYGYTFGSGTRLTVV.